Following are 19 T cell receptor beta chains from one sample sequenced in a study of blood T cells in healthy people across ages. Together with a sample-barcoded 5' primer, a J-beta primer mix was included in a second PCR lasting roughly 7 to 11 cycles. TCRdb re-analysed the 5' RACE reads in MiXCR, keeping a single row per CDR3 protein. The table records approximately 1.5 million distinct CDR3 sequences, about 35% of them present only once. The sequencing sample was made of blood. The receptors derive from a woman in her 30s in good health.

This clonotype was counted many times. The rearrangement uses TRBV29-1 and TRBJ2-3; TRBD2 matches 10 bases. The germline CDR1 and CDR2 sequences are SQVTM and ANQGSEA. This CDR3 has 17 residues. After removal of 4 bases from V and 0 bases from J, the junction contained 10 bases not matched to a gene. CDR3 coding DNA: TGCAGCGTTGCATGGAGCGGGAGGGCCTCTAGCACAGATACGCAGTATTTT. Amino acid sequence: CSVAWSGRASSTDTQYF.

This clonotype appeared a few times. J is TRBJ2-5 and V is TRBV6-2 or TRBV6-3, with 9 bases aligning to TRBD2. Germline V CDR1 and CDR2: MNHEY, SVGEGT. V shed 6 bases, J shed 1 base, and the junction held 9 bases outside the gene matches. There are 16 residues in the CDR3. In nucleotides, the CDR3 is TGTGCCAGCAGCCAAACACAGGGACTAGCCCAAGAGACCCAGTACTTC. Amino acid sequence: CASSQTQGLAQETQYF.

J is TRBJ1-1 and V is TRBV4-2; D unresolved. Germline V CDR1 and CDR2: LGHNA, YNFKEQ. Trimming removed 1 base from V and 3 bases from J, with 12 bases in between. The CDR3 runs 15 residues. Here the CDR3 reads CASSQGSGLYTEAFF. The CDR3 region has the DNA TGTGCCAGCAGCCAAGGGTCAGGTTTGTACACTGAAGCTTTCTTT.

The V gene is TRBV20-1, the J gene TRBJ1-5; possible D gene TRBD1, 5 bases. CDR3 length: 15 amino acids. CDR1 is DFQATT and CDR2 is SNEGSKA in the germline V gene (reference sequence). Trimming removed 1 base at V and 4 bases at J, with 14 bases between. The DNA of the CDR3 is TGCAGTGCTAGAGTAGCAGGGCCAGAGAATCAGCCCCAGCATTTT. Translated: CSARVAGPENQPQHF.

This clonotype was found a few times. The rearrangement joins TRBV5-1 to TRBJ1-4; D remains ambiguous. CDR1 is SGHRS and CDR2 is YFSETQ in the germline V gene. This CDR3 comprises 14 residues. Trimming took 1 base from V and 4 from J, leaving 8 bases between them. The CDR3 bases are TGCGCCAGCAGCTTGACAGTGCTTAATGAAAAACTGTTTTTT. Translation: CASSLTVLNEKLFF. Full variable domain (rest looked up from reference TRBV5-1 and TRBJ1-4): KAGVTQTPRYLIKTRGQQVTLSCSPISGHRSVSWYQQTPGQGLQFLFEYFSETQRNKGNFPGRFSGRQFSNSRSEMNVSTLELGDSALYLCASSLTVLNEKLFFGSGTQLSVL.

This clonotype was counted between two and nine times. V and J are TRBV4-1 and TRBJ1-1; D may be TRBD1 (5 bases). This CDR3 is 14 amino acids long. Germline V gene data show CDR1 as MGHRA and CDR2 as YSYEKL. V shed 4 bases and J shed 4 bases, with 13 bases lying between them. In DNA, the CDR3 is TGCGCCAGCAGCCCCACCGGGACCCGCACTGAAGCTTTCTTT. This gives the protein CASSPTGTRTEAFF.

This clonotype was seen many times. This rearrangement joins TRBV4-1 to TRBJ1-4, with D unclear. The CDR3 runs to 14 residues. V dropped 1 base and J dropped 5 bases, with 8 bases sitting between them. In germline, CDR1 is MGHRA, CDR2 YSYEKL. The CDR3 spells CASSQAWANEKLFF. CDR3 DNA sequence: TGCGCCAGCAGCCAAGCATGGGCGAATGAAAAACTGTTTTTT.

This clonotype has more than one count but fewer than ten. The V call is TRBV12-3 or TRBV12-4, the J call TRBJ2-7; 9 nucleotides agree with TRBD2. Trimming took 7 bases from V and 2 from J; bases not matched to a gene: 9. The CDR3 has 15 amino acids. Here the CDR3 reads CASTLQSSGTYEQYF. CDR3 bases: TGTGCCAGCACCCTGCAGTCTAGCGGGACCTACGAGCAGTACTTC.

The V gene is TRBV2, the J gene TRBJ2-7; TRBD2 might be the D (5 bases). In germline, CDR1 is SNHLY, CDR2 FYNNEI. This CDR3 has 13 amino acids. The V gene lost 6 bases and the J gene lost 4 bases, with 13 bases spanning the gap. The CDR3 sequence is CASRGRGSYEQYF. The CDR3 coding sequence is TGTGCCAGCAGGGGGAGAGGGTCGTACGAGCAGTACTTC.

As regards this clonotype: This may come from a read error, since a much larger clone is one base off. V usage is TRBV28 and J usage is TRBJ2-5; 7 nucleotides match TRBD1. The junction had 5 bases not matched to a gene; V was cut back by 5 bases and J by 5 bases. The CDR3 totals 13 residues. The germline V gene has CDR1 MDHEN and CDR2 SYDVKM. CDR3 loop: CASSKDRRETQYF. In DNA form, the CDR3 reads TGTGCCAGCAGTAAGGACAGGCGGGAGACCCAGTACTTC.

The chain employs TRBV5-1 and TRBJ2-7; TRBD1 matches 9 bases. Germline trimming cut 4 bases from V and 2 bases from J; bases unmatched to any gene: 10. Germline values: CDR1 SGHRS, CDR2 YFSETQ. The CDR3 runs 16 residues. For the CDR3, the DNA is TGCGCCAGCAGCGCCTCCACAGGGGGCGGCCCCTACGAGCAGTACTTC. Translated: CASSASTGGGPYEQYF.

Only a few counts were recorded for this clonotype. The J gene is TRBJ2-1, the V gene TRBV5-6, with TRBD1 matching 9 bases. This CDR3 is 14 amino acids long. From germline, CDR1 is SGHDT and CDR2 YYEEEE. Germline trimming cut 2 bases from V and 5 bases from J; bases unmatched to any gene: 2. CDR3 amino acids: CASSFGTGNNEQFF. The CDR3 DNA is TGTGCCAGCAGCTTCGGGACAGGGAACAATGAGCAGTTCTTC.

The V call is TRBV12-3 or TRBV12-4, the J call TRBJ1-2; 7 bases are a match to TRBD1. V lost 6 bases and J lost 4; bases outside the gene matches: 5. CDR3 size: 13 residues. The CDR3 spells CASSRRDSYGYTF. The CDR3 DNA reads TGTGCCAGCAGCCGCCGGGACAGCTATGGCTACACCTTC.

As concerns this clonotype: One end of the junction varies from germline; a read error may be responsible. The chain employs TRBV25-1 and TRBJ1-2, with D perhaps TRBD1 (6 bases). The length of the CDR3 is 13 residues. Germline V lookup: CDR1 MGHDK, CDR2 SYGVNS. CDR3 sequence (DNA): TGTGCCAACAGTGGGGGACAAGGCATAGGCTACACCTTC. Translating gives CANSGGQGIGYTF.

This clonotype has more than one count but fewer than ten. This chain links TRBV27 with TRBJ2-5; D uncertain. Germline assignment: CDR1 MNHEY and CDR2 SMNVEV (reference sequence). V lost 1 base, J lost 2 bases, and 5 bases lay in between. CDR3 length: 13 residues. The CDR3 spells CASSLWQQETQYF. For the CDR3, the DNA is TGTGCCAGCAGTTTATGGCAGCAAGAGACCCAGTACTTC.

A remark on this clonotype: A much larger clone is a single base away; this may be a read error. This rearrangement joins TRBV10-3 to TRBJ2-5; D perhaps matches TRBD2 (6 bases). CDR1 is ENHRY, CDR2 SYGVKD, per germline. The CDR3 covers 13 residues. CDR3: CANSEGRGETQYF. In DNA form, the CDR3 reads TGTGCCAACAGTGAAGGGCGGGGAGAGACCCAGTACTTC.

This clonotype turned up a few times. The rearrangement links TRBV7-3 to TRBJ2-3, with 10 bases lining up with TRBD2. The CDR3 has 15 residues. CDR1 is SGHTA and CDR2 is FQGTGA in the germline V gene. Trimming removed 4 bases from V and 2 bases from J; junction bases left unmatched: 3. The CDR3 DNA sequence: TGTGCCAGCAGCTGGACTAGCGGCCTCACAGATACGCAGTATTTT. It yields the protein CASSWTSGLTDTQYF.

This sequence joins TRBV7-2 and TRBJ2-1; 12 positions match TRBD2. Germline CDR1 SGHTA, CDR2 FQGNSA. The CDR3 covers 14 residues. V lost 7 bases, J lost 6 bases, and 4 bases stayed unmatched. The CDR3 loop reads CASMTSGSANEQFF. The CDR3 DNA reads TGTGCCAGCATGACTAGCGGGAGTGCCAATGAGCAGTTCTTC.

This clonotype has ten or more counts. The chain couples TRBV7-2 to TRBJ2-7; 13 nucleotides line up with TRBD2. The germline V gene has CDR1 SGHTA and CDR2 FQGNSA. The J segment lost 4 bases and the V segment lost 4 bases, leaving 4 bases of the junction unmatched. The CDR3 totals 15 residues. CDR3 DNA: TGTGCCAGCAGCTCTTGGACTAGCGGGGGATACGAGCAGTACTTC. Amino acids: CASSSWTSGGYEQYF.